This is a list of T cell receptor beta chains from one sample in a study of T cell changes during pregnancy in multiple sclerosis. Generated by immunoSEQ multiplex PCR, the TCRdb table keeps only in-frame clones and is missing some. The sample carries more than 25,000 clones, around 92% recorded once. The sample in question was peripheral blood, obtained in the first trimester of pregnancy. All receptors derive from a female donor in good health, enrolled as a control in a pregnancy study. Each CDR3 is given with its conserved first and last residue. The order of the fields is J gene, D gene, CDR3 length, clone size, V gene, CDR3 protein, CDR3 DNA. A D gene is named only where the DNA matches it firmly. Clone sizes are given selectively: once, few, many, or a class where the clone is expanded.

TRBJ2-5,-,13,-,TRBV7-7,CASSSDSQETQYF,TGTGCCAGCAGCTCGGACTCCCAAGAGACCCAGTACTTC
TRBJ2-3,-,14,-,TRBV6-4,CASSAAIGADTQYF,TGTGCCAGCAGTGCCGCCATAGGGGCAGATACGCAGTATTTT
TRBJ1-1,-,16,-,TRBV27,CASSLFLRTGRTEAFF,TGTGCCAGCAGTTTATTCCTTCGAACAGGGCGCACTGAAGCTTTCTTT
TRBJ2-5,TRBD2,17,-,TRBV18,CASSPDGLAGGRETQYF,TGTGCCAGCTCACCTGACGGACTAGCGGGGGGCAGAGAGACCCAGTACTTC
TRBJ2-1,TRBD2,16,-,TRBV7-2,CASSPRRGDSYNEQFF,TGTGCCAGCAGCCCCCGGCGGGGGGACTCCTACAATGAGCAGTTCTTC
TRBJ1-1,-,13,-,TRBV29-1,CSGGGGGDTEAFF,TGCAGCGGGGGCGGGGGCGGTGACACTGAAGCTTTCTTT
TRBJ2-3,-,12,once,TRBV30,CAWSSGQDTQYF,TGTGCCTGGAGTTCAGGTCAAGATACGCAGTATTTT
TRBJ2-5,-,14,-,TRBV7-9,CASSSRLGGETQYF,TGTGCCAGCAGCTCTAGGTTGGGCGGGGAGACCCAGTACTTC
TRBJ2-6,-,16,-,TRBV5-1,CASSLVSGVGANVLTF,TGCGCCAGCAGCTTGGTGTCGGGGGTCGGGGCCAACGTCCTGACTTTC
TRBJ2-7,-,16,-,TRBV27,CASSFGSVRSSYEQYF,TGTGCCAGCAGTTTTGGAAGCGTACGAAGCTCCTACGAGCAGTACTTC
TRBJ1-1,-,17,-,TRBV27,CASSLLGPQGWGAEAFF,TGTGCCAGCAGTCTGTTGGGGCCCCAGGGATGGGGCGCTGAAGCTTTCTTT
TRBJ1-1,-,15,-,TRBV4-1,CASSHAGATNTEAFF,TGCGCCAGCAGCCACGCGGGGGCCACGAACACTGAAGCTTTCTTT
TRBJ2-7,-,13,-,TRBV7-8,CASSFESSYEQYF,TGTGCCAGCAGCTTCGAGAGCTCCTACGAGCAGTACTTC
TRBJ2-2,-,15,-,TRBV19,CASREGGFNTGELFF,TGTGCCAGTAGGGAGGGAGGCTTTAACACCGGGGAGCTGTTTTTT
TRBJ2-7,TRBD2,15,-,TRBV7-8,CASSLVTSGGYEQYF,TGTGCCAGCAGCTTAGTGACTAGCGGGGGCTACGAGCAGTACTTC
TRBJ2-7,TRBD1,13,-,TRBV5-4,CASSMGQLVEQYF,TGTGCCAGCAGCATGGGACAGCTCGTCGAGCAGTACTTC
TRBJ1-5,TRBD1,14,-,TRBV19,CASRGTGRDQPQHF,TGTGCCAGTAGGGGGACAGGGCGGGATCAGCCCCAGCATTTT
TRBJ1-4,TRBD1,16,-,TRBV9,CASSAEGPGGNEKLFF,TGTGCCAGCAGCGCAGAAGGTCCAGGGGGTAATGAAAAACTGTTTTTT
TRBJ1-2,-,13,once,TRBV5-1,CASSFGTLQGYTF,TGCGCCAGCAGCTTTGGGACATTACAAGGCTACACCTTC
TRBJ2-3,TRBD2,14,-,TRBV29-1,CSVDTRGGTDTQYF,TGCAGCGTTGATACGCGGGGGGGCACAGATACGCAGTATTTT
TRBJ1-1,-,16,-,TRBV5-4,CASTSGLSQPNTEAFF,TGTGCCAGCACCTCGGGGTTGAGCCAGCCGAACACTGAAGCTTTCTTT
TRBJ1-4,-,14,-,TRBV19,CASSIVGGHEKLFF,TGTGCCAGTAGTATAGTCGGGGGTCACGAAAAACTGTTTTTT
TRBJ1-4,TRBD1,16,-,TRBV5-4,CASSPGGVTTNEKLFF,TGTGCCAGCAGCCCAGGGGGCGTTACAACTAATGAAAAACTGTTTTTT
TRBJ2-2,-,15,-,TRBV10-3,CAISWGGSNTGELFF,TGTGCCATCAGCTGGGGGGGCTCTAACACCGGGGAGCTGTTTTTT
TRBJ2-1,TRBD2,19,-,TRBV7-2,CASSLVRLAGVTFHNEQFF,TGTGCCAGCAGCTTGGTGCGGCTAGCGGGGGTCACCTTCCACAATGAGCAGTTCTTC
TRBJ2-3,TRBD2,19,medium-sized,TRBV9,CASSVSPSGGTIYTDTQYF,TGTGCCAGCAGCGTATCCCCGAGCGGGGGCACTATATACACAGATACGCAGTATTTT
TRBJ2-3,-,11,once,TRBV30,CAWSPADTQYF,TGTGCCTGGAGTCCAGCAGATACGCAGTATTTT
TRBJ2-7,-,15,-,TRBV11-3,CASSLGGPFSYEQYF,TGTGCCAGCAGCCTCGGGGGACCGTTCTCCTACGAGCAGTACTTC